This TCR beta chain was obtained from a study of radiotherapy plus CTLA-4 blockade in lung cancer. Points from the study as a whole: TCR clones from tumors expanded in blood after radiotherapy plus ipilimumab.

Data came from immunoSEQ multiplex PCR; TCRdb stores just in-frame clones and leaves some out. Of 90,000 to 100,000 clones in the sample, almost 90% are singletons; the top ten hold roughly 4.6%. As concerns this clone: What it binds is not known.

The CDR3 extends over 15 amino acids. Deletions cut 3 bases from V and 6 bases from J, with 16 bases between. In germline, CDR1 is SGDLS, CDR2 YYNGEE. The sequence was collected from a human donor with non-small cell lung cancer that progressed on radiotherapy plus ipilimumab. The chain has TRBV9 and TRBJ1-5, with a possible D match to TRBD1 (5 bases). Sequences were derived from peripheral blood, sampled from a patient treated with radiotherapy plus ipilimumab. The CDR3 here is CASSASDNRAQPQHF. As DNA, the CDR3 is TGTGCCAGCAGCGCCTCGGACAATAGGGCTCAGCCCCAGCATTTT.